The 24 T cell receptor beta chains reported below all come from one sample, sequenced in a study of CXCR3-negative and CXCR3-positive naive CD8 T cells. The libraries of TRB cDNA were constructed through 5' RACE using UMI labels. TCRdb reprocessed the 5' RACE reads and reports one entry per CDR3 protein, with no DNA. The table lists 75,000 or so distinct CDR3 sequences. Sequenced sample: naive CXCR3- CD8+ T cells from blood. The sample's subset: CD45RO-CCR7+CD27+CD95- naive CD8+ T cells lacking CXCR3 (TNR3-). The receptor source for this set is a human donor in good health. Some clones in this sample may be carry-over from other donors' samples.

The chain joins TRBV9 to TRBJ1-1. Germline V gene lookup returns CDR1 SGDLS and CDR2 YYNGEE. This CDR3 region has 12 residues. The CDR3 loop reads CASSATGSEAFF.

This chain links TRBV10-3 with TRBJ1-1; TCRdb gives TRBD1 as the D gene, but with no DNA this cannot be confirmed. The germline gives CDR1 ENHRY, CDR2 SYGVKD. This CDR3 is 18 amino acids long. CDR3 in amino acids: CAISESGQGGPPNTEAFF.

The rearrangement uses TRBV29-1 and TRBJ2-3; TCRdb indicates TRBD2, and absent DNA this call remains unverified. This CDR3 is built from 21 residues. Germline CDR1 is SQVTM and CDR2 is ANQGSEA. CDR3 loop: CSARGVRASGGGTSSTDTQYF.

V usage is TRBV25-1 and J usage is TRBJ2-7. Germline V gene sequence: CDR1 MGHDK, CDR2 SYGVNS. The CDR3 contains 11 residues. The CDR3 region is CASSEGVEQYF.

The J gene is TRBJ2-5, the V gene TRBV5-5; TCRdb outputs TRBD1, but without DNA this stays unchecked. The CDR3 has 13 amino acids. Per the germline V gene, CDR1 is SGHKS and CDR2 is YYEKEE (reference sequence). The CDR3 loop reads CASAFVWGETQYF.

The chain carries TRBV7-6 and TRBJ2-3; TCRdb's D gene call, TRBD1, goes unchecked for lack of DNA. The V gene's germline CDR1 is SGHVS and CDR2 FNYEAQ. The CDR3 extends over 12 amino acids. Here the CDR3 reads CAVGGLHGTQYF.

The gene calls are TRBV5-1 and TRBJ2-7; the TCRdb D gene call, TRBD1, has no DNA to confirm it. The CDR3 covers 13 residues. Germline-derived CDR1 and CDR2 are SGHRS and YFSETQ. The CDR3 sequence is CASSSDRPYEQYF.

The genes are TRBV7-9 and TRBJ2-5; TCRdb reports TRBD1, a call that lacks DNA to check it against. CDR1 and CDR2 (germline): SEHNR, FQNEAQ (reference sequence). This CDR3 is built from 15 residues. The CDR3 reads CASRPVWTGEETQYF.

This chain links TRBV19 with TRBJ2-1; as DNA is missing, the TRBD1 call by TCRdb cannot be tested. This CDR3 has 16 residues. CDR1 is LNHDA, CDR2 SQIVND, per germline (reference sequence). The CDR3 loop reads CASSPSQQGRWNEQFF. Together with reference TRBV19 and TRBJ2-1, the CDR3 gives the full variable domain: DGGITQSPKYLFRKEGQNVTLSCEQNLNHDAMYWYRQDPGQGLRLIYYSQIVNDFQKGDIAEGYSVSREKKESFPLTVTSAQKNPTAFYLCASSPSQQGRWNEQFFGPGTRLTVL.

The CDR3 reads CASSYLTEAFF. The chain has TRBV5-6 and TRBJ1-1. The length of the CDR3 is 11 residues. Germline V gene sequence: CDR1 SGHDT, CDR2 YYEEEE.

J is TRBJ2-1 and V is TRBV15. The germline gives CDR1 LNHNV, CDR2 YYDKDF (reference sequence). CDR3 length: 17 amino acids. The CDR3 sequence: CATSRLSEGRSYNEQFF.

V and J are TRBV12-3 or TRBV12-4 and TRBJ2-1. The CDR3 loop spans 14 amino acids. CDR3 residues: CASSGAGAPYEQYF.

V usage is TRBV7-6 and J usage is TRBJ1-1; the TRBD1 assignment by TCRdb is unverifiable without DNA. The CDR3 is 15 residues long. From germline, CDR1 is SGHVS and CDR2 FNYEAQ. The CDR3 protein is CASSFEQGMNTEAFF.

The rearrangement uses TRBV29-1 and TRBJ2-7. Germline V CDR1 and CDR2: SQVTM, ANQGSEA. The CDR3 has 12 residues. Here the CDR3 reads CSVAQDSYEQYF.

The genes are TRBV5-1 and TRBJ1-1. The CDR3 length is 14 residues. The germline CDR1 and CDR2 sequences are SGHRS and YFSETQ. The CDR3 region is CASSLDIMNTEAFF.

The chain employs TRBV7-8 and TRBJ1-1; TCRdb proposes TRBD1, but this gene call is untestable without DNA. Germline CDR1 is SGHVS and CDR2 is FQNEAQ. The CDR3 length is 12 residues. This CDR3 reads CASRDRGQEAFF. The full variable domain, completed using reference TRBV7-8 and TRBJ1-1, is GAGVSQSPRYKVAKRGQDVALRCDPISGHVSLFWYQQALGQGPEFLTYFQNEAQLDKSGLPSDRFFAERPEGSVSTLKIQRTQQEDSAVYLCASRDRGQEAFFGQGTRLTVV.

This chain uses TRBV7-9 with TRBJ2-7; the TRBD1 assignment by TCRdb is unverifiable without DNA. The CDR3 sequence is 14 residues long. Germline V CDR1 and CDR2: SEHNR, FQNEAQ (reference sequence). The CDR3 loop is CASSSRDTSYEQYF.

The rearrangement uses TRBV12-3 or TRBV12-4 and TRBJ2-3; TCRdb's D call of TRBD1 is untestable without DNA. CDR3 size: 13 residues. CDR3 sequence reads: CASSLGRVDTQYF.

The chain employs TRBV29-1 and TRBJ2-7; TCRdb's D call of TRBD2 is untestable without DNA. The CDR3 runs to 14 residues. Germline values: CDR1 SQVTM, CDR2 ANQGSEA. The CDR3 loop is CSVVSGTVSYEQYF.

This clonotype is deemed medium-sized by its frequency. This sequence joins TRBV30 and TRBJ2-3; the D gene TCRdb calls, TRBD2, cannot be checked with no DNA. The CDR3 has 17 residues. Germline CDR1 reads GTSNPN; CDR2 reads SVGIG (reference sequence). CDR3 amino acids: CAWSAGLAGEDGDTQYF.

The J gene is TRBJ2-7, the V gene TRBV29-1; absent DNA, TCRdb's TRBD1 call cannot be checked. The CDR3 loop spans 14 amino acids. Per the germline V gene, CDR1 is SQVTM and CDR2 is ANQGSEA. The CDR3 loop reads CSAEWTGGPYEQYF.

The V gene is TRBV29-1, the J gene TRBJ2-1; TCRdb's assignment of TRBD1 cannot be checked, as there is no DNA. This CDR3 comprises 15 residues. From germline, CDR1 is SQVTM and CDR2 ANQGSEA. CDR3 residues: CSVDLGTFSYNEQFF.

The rearrangement links TRBV7-2 to TRBJ2-3; the D call of TRBD2 rests on TCRdb alone, since no DNA is present to check it. This CDR3 is 16 amino acids long. Germline values: CDR1 SGHTA, CDR2 FQGNSA. The CDR3 sequence is CASSRFISGGTDTQYF.

The chain couples TRBV7-6 to TRBJ1-1. CDR1 SGHVS and CDR2 FNYEAQ come from the germline V gene. The CDR3 runs to 16 residues. This CDR3 is CASSFGTGEGNTEAFF.